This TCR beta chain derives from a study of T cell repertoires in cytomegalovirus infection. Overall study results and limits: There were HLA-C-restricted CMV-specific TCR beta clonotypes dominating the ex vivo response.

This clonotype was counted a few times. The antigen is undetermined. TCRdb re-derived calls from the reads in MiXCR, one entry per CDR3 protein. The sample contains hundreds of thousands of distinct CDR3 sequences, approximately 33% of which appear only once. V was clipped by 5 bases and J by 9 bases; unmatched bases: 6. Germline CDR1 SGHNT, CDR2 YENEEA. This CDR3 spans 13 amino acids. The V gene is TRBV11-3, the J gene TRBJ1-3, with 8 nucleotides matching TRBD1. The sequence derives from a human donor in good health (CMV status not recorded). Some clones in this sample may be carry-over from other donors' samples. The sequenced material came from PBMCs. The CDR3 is CASSAGQGFTIYF. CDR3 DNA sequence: TGTGCCAGCAGCGCCGGACAGGGATTCACCATATATTTT.